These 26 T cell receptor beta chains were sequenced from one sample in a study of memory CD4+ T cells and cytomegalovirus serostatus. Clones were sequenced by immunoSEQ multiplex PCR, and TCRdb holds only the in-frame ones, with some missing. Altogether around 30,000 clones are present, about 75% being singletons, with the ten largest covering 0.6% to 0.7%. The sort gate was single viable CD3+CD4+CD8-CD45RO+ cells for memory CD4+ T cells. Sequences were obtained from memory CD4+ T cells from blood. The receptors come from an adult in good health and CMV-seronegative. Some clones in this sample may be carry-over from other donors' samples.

The CDR3 nucleotides are TGTGCCAGCAGTGTAACCGGAGACACCGGGGAGCTGTTTTTT. Translation: CASSVTGDTGELFF. The genes are TRBV2 and TRBJ2-2; D uncertain. CDR1 is SNHLY, CDR2 FYNNEI, per germline. V lost 4 bases and J 3 bases, leaving 9 bases between the germline ends. There are 14 residues in the CDR3.

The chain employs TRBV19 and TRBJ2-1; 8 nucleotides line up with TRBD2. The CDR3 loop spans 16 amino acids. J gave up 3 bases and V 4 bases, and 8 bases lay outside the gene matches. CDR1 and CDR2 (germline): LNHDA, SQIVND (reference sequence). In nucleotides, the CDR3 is TGTGCCAGTAGTAACGCTCAGCGGGGGTACTACAATGAGCAGTTCTTC. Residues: CASSNAQRGYYNEQFF.

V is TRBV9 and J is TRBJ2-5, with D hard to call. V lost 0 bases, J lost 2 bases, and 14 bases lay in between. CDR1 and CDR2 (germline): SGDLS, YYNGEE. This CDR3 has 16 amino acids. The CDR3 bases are TGTGCCAGCAGCGTAGGGCCAGGTAGCCTACAAGAGACCCAGTACTTC. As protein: CASSVGPGSLQETQYF. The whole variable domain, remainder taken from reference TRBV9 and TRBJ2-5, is DSGVTQTPKHLITATGQRVTLRCSPRSGDLSVYWYQQSLDQGLQFLIQYYNGEERAKGNILERFSAQQFPDLHSELNLSSLELGDSALYFCASSVGPGSLQETQYFGPGTRLLVL.

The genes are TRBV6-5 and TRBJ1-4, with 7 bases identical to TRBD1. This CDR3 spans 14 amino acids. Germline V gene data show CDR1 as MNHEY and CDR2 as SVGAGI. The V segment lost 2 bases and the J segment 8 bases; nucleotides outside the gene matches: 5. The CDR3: CASSYGTEQEKLFF. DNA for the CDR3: TGTGCCAGCAGTTACGGGACAGAGCAAGAAAAACTGTTTTTT.

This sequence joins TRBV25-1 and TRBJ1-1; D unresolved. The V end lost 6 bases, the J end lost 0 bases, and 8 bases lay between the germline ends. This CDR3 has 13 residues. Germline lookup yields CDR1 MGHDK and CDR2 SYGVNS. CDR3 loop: CASREQMNTEAFF. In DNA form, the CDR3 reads TGTGCCAGCAGGGAACAGATGAACACTGAAGCTTTCTTT.

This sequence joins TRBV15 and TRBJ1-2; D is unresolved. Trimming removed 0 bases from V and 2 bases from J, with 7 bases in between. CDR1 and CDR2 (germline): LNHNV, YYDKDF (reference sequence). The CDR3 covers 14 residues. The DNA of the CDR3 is TGTGCCACCAGCAGAGATTGGGGAAACTATGGCTACACCTTC. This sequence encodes CATSRDWGNYGYTF.

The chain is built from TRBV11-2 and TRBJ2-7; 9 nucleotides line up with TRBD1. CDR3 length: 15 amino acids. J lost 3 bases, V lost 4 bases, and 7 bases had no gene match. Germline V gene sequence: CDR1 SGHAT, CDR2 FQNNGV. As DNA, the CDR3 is TGTGCCAGCAGCTCGACCGGGACAGGGAACTACGAGCAGTACTTC. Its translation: CASSSTGTGNYEQYF.

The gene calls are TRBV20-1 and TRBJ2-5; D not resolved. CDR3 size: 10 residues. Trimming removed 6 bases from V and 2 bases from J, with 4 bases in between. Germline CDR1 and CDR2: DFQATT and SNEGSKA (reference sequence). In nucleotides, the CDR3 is TGCAGTGCGGAGCAAGAGACCCAGTACTTC. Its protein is CSAEQETQYF.

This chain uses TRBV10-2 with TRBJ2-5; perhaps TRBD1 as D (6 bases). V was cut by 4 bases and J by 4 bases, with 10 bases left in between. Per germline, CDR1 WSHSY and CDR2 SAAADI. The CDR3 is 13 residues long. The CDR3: CASSGQDGETQYF. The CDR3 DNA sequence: TGCGCCAGCAGTGGACAGGATGGAGAGACCCAGTACTTC.

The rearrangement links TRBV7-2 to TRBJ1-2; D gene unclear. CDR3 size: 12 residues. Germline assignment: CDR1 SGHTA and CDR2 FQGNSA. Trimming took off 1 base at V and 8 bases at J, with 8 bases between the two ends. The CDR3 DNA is TGTGCCAGCAGCTTAGTAGGGAGCGGCTACACCTTC. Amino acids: CASSLVGSGYTF.

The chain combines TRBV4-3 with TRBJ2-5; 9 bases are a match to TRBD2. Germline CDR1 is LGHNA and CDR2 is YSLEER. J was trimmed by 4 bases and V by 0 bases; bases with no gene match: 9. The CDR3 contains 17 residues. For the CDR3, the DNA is TGCGCCAGCAGCCAAGAAATTAGTCCAGCGGGGGGAGAGACCCAGTACTTC. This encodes CASSQEISPAGGETQYF.

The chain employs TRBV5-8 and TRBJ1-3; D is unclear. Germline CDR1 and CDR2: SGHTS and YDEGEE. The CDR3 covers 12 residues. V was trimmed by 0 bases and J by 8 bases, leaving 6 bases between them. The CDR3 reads CASSLVGYTIYF. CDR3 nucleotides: TGTGCCAGCAGCTTGGTGGGGTACACCATATATTTT.

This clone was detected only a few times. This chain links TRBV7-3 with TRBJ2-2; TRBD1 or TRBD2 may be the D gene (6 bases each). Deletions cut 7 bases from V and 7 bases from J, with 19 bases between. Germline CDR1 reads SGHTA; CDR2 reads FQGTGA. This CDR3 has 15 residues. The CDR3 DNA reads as TGTGCCAGCACCCCACTGGGGGGCCTTGACGGGGAGCTGTTTTTT. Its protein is CASTPLGGLDGELFF.

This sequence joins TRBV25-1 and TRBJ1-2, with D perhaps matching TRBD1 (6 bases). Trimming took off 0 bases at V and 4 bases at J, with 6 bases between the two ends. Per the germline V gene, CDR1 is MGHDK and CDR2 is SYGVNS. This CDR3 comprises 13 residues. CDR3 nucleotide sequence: TGTGCCAGCAGTGAATACAGGGGCTATGGCTACACCTTC. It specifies CASSEYRGYGYTF.

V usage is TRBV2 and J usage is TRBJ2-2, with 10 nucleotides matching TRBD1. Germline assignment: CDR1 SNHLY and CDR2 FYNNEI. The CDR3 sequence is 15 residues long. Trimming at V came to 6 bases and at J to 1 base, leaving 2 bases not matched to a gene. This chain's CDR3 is CASSRDRGNTGELFF. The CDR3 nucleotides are TGTGCCAGCAGCCGGGACAGGGGGAACACCGGGGAGCTGTTTTTT. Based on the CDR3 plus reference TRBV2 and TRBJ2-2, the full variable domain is EPEVTQTPSHQVTQMGQEVILRCVPISNHLYFYWYRQILGQKVEFLVSFYNNEISEKSEIFDDQFSVERPDGSNFTLKIRSTKLEDSAMYFCASSRDRGNTGELFFGEGSRLTVL.

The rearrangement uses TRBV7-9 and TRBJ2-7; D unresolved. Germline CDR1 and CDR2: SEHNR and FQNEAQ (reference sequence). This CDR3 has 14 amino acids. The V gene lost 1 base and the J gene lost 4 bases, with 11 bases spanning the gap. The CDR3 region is CASSLDVQLYEQYF. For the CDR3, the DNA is TGTGCCAGCAGCTTAGACGTACAGCTATACGAGCAGTACTTC.

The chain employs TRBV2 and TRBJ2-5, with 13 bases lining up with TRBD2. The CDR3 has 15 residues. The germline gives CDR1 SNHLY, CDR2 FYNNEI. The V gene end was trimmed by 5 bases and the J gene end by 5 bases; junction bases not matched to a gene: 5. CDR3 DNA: TGTGCCAGCAGTCGACTGACTAGCGGGGGGGAGACCCAGTACTTC. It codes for CASSRLTSGGETQYF.

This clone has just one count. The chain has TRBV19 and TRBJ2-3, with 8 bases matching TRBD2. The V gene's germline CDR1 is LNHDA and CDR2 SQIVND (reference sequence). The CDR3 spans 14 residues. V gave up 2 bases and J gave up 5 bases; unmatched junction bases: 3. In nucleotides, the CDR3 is TGTGCCAGTAGTATACCGGGGGGGCAAGATACGCAGTATTTT. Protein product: CASSIPGGQDTQYF.

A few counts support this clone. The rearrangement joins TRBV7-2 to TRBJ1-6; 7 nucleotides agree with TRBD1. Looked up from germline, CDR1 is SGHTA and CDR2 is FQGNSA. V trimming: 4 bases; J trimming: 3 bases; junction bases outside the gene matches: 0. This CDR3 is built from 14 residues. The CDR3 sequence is CASSWDSYNSPLHF. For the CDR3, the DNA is TGTGCCAGCAGCTGGGACAGCTATAATTCACCCCTCCACTTT.

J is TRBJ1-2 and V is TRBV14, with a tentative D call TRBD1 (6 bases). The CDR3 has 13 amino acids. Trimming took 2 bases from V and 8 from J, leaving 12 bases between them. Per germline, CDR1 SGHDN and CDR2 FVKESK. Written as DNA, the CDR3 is TGTGCCAGCAGCCAAAACAGGGTTTCCGGCTACACCTTC. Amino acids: CASSQNRVSGYTF.

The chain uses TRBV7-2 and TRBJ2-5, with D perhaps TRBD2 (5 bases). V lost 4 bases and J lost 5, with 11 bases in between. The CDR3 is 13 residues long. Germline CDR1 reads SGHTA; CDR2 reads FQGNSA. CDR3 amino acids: CASSSPWRETQYF. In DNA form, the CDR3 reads TGTGCCAGCAGCTCGCCCTGGAGGGAGACCCAGTACTTC.

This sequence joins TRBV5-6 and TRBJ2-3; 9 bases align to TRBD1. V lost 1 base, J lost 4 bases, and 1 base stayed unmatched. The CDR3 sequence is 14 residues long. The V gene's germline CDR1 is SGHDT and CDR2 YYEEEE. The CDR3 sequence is CASSLTGGADTQYF. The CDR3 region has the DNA TGTGCCAGCAGCTTGACAGGGGGCGCAGATACGCAGTATTTT.

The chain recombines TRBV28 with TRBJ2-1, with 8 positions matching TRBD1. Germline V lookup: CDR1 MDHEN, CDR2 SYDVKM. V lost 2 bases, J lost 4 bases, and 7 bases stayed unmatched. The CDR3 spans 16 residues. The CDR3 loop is CASSLSGRGQYNEQFF. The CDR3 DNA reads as TGTGCCAGCAGTTTAAGCGGCAGGGGGCAGTACAATGAGCAGTTCTTC. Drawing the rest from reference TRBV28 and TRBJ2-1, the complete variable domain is DVKVTQSSRYLVKRTGEKVFLECVQDMDHENMFWYRQDPGLGLRLIYFSYDVKMKEKGDIPEGYSVSREKKERFSLILESASTNQTSMYLCASSLSGRGQYNEQFFGPGTRLTVL.

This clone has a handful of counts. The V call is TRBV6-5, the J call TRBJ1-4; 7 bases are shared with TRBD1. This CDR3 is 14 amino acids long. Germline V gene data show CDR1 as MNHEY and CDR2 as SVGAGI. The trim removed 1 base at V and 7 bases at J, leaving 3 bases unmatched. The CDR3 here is CASSYLTGVEKLFF. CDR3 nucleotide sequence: TGTGCCAGCAGTTACTTAACAGGGGTTGAAAAACTGTTTTTT.

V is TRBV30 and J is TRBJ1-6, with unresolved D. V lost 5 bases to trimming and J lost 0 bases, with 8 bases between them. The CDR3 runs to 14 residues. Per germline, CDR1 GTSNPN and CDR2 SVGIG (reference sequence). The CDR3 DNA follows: TGTGCCTGGCGGCCGAGCTCCTATAATTCACCCCTCCACTTT. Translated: CAWRPSSYNSPLHF. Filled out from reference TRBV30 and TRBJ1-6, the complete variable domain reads SQTIHQWPATLVQPVGSPLSLECTVEGTSNPNLYWYRQAAGRGLQLLFYSVGIGQISSEVPQNLSASRPQDRQFILSSKKLLLSDSGFYLCAWRPSSYNSPLHFGNGTRLTVT.

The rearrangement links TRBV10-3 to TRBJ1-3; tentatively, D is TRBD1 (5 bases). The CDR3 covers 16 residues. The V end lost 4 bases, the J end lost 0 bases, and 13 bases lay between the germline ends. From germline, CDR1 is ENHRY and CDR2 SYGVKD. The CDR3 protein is CAISGGTPSSGNTIYF. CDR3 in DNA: TGTGCCATCAGTGGCGGGACGCCGAGCTCTGGAAACACCATATATTTT.